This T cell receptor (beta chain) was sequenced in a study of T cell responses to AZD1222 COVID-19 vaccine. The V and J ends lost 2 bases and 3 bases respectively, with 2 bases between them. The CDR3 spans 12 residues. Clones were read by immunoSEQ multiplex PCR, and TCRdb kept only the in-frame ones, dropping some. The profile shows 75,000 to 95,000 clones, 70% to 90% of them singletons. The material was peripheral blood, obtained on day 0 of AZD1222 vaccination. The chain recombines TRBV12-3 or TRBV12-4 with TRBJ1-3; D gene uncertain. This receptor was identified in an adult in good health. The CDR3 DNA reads TGTGCCAGCAGTTTAAATGGAAACACCATATATTTT. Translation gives CASSLNGNTIYF.